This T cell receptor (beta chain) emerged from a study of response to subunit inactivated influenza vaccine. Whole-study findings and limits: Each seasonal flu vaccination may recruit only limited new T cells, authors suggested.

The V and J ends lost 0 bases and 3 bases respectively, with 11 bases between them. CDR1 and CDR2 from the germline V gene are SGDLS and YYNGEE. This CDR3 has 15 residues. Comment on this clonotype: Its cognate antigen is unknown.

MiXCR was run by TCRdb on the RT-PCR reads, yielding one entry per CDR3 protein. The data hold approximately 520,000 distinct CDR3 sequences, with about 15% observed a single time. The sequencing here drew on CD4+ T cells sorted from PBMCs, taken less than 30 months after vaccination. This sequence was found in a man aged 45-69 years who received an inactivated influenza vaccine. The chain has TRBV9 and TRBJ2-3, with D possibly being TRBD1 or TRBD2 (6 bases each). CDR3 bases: TGTGCCAGCAGCGTAGCATGGGGGGCAACAGATACGCAGTATTTT. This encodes CASSVAWGATDTQYF.